This T cell receptor (beta chain) is from a study of cytomegalovirus exposure and HLA in healthy donors. The table lists this clone with a count of one. Its target is not known. Unmatched junction bases numbered 13, after V lost 7 bases and J lost 8 bases. Germline V gene data show CDR1 as MGHRA and CDR2 as YSYEKL. This CDR3 has 15 residues. PCR was performed using 60 Vbeta and 13 Jbeta primers. Here immunoSEQ multiplex PCR was the method, and the copy in TCRdb shows in-frame clones only, minus some. This table holds about 99,000 clones, under 80% found once. Study results and limitations: Per a later analysis, HLA-associated TCR beta chains showed more clonal expansion than other, equally common TCR beta chains. The productive fraction for most TCR beta V segments was about 87% or about 30% in an earlier analysis. Later analysis identified several of the most significant clusters that appeared linked to common viral pathogens.

Everyone who donated was a healthy bone marrow donor. The J gene is TRBJ2-5, the V gene TRBV4-1; the match to TRBD2 covers 10 bases. Sequences were obtained from PBMCs. The TCR comes from a young woman in good health and CMV-seropositive. The CDR3 spells CASNWGLAGVQTQYF. CDR3 DNA sequence: TGCGCCAGCAACTGGGGTCTAGCGGGAGTACAAACCCAGTACTTC.